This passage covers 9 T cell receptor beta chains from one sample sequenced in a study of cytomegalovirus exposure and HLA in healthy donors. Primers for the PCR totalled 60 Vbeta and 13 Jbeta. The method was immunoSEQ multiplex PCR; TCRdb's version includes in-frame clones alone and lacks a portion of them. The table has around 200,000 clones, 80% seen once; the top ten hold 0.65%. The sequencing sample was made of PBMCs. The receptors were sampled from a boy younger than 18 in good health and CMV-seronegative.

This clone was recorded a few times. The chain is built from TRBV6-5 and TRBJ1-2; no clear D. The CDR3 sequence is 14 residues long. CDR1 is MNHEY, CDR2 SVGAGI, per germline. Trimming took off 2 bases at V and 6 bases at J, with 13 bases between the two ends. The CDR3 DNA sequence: TGTGCCAGCAGTTACCTTCGCGCGAGTGATGGCTACACCTTC. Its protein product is CASSYLRASDGYTF.

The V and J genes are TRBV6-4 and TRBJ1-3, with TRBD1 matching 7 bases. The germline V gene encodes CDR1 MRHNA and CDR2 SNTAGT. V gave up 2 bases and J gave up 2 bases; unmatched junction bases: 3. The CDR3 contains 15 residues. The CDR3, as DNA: TGTGCCAGCAGTGACCGGGACAGAGCTGGAAACACCATATATTTT. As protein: CASSDRDRAGNTIYF.

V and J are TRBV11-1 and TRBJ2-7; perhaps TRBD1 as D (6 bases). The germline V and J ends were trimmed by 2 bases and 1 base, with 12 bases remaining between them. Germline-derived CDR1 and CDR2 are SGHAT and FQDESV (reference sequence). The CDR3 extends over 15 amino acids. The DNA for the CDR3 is TGTGCCAGCAGCTTAAGGGGGACCGGGTCCTACGAGCAGTACTTC. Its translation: CASSLRGTGSYEQYF.

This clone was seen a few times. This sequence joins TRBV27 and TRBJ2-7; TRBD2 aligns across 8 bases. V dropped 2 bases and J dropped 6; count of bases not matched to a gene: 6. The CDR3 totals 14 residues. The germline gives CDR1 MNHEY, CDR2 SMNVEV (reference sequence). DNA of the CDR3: TGTGCCAGCAGTTTAGGGCGGGGGGAGTTCGAGCAGTACTTC. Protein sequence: CASSLGRGEFEQYF.

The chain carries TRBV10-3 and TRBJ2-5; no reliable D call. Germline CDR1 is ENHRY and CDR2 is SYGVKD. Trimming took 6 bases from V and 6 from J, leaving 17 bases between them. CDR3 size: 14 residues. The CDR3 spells CAISRDTTEKTQYF. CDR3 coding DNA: TGTGCCATCAGCCGAGACACGACCGAGAAGACCCAGTACTTC.

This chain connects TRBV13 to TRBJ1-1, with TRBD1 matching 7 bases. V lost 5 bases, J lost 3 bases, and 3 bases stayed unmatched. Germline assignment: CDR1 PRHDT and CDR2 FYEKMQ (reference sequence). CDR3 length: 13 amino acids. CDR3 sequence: CASSATGHTEAFF. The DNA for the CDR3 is TGTGCCAGCAGCGCGACAGGGCACACTGAAGCTTTCTTT.

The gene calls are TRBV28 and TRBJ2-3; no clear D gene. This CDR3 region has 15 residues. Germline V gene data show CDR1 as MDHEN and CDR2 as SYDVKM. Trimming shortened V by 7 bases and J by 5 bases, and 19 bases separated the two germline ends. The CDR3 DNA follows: TGTGCCAGCACCTTCGACCCCGCTTCAGGAGATACGCAGTATTTT. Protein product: CASTFDPASGDTQYF.

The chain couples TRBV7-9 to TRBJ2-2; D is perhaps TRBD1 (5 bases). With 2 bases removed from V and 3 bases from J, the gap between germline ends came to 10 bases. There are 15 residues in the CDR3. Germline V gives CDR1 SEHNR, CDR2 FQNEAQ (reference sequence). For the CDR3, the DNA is TGTGCCAGCAGCTTAATAGGGGTGTACACCGGGGAGCTGTTTTTT. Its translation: CASSLIGVYTGELFF.

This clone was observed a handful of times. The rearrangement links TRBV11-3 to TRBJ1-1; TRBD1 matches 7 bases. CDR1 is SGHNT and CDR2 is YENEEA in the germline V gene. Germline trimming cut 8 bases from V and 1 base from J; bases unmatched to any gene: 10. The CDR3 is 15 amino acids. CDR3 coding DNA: TGTGCCAGCTCTTTACGGACAGGCGAGAACACTGAAGCTTTCTTT. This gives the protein CASSLRTGENTEAFF. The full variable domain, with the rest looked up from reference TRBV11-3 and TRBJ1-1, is EAGVVQSPRYKIIEKKQPVAFWCNPISGHNTLYWYLQNLGQGPELLIRYENEEAVDDSQLPKDRFSAERLKGVDSTLKIQPAELGDSAVYLCASSLRTGENTEAFFGQGTRLTVV.